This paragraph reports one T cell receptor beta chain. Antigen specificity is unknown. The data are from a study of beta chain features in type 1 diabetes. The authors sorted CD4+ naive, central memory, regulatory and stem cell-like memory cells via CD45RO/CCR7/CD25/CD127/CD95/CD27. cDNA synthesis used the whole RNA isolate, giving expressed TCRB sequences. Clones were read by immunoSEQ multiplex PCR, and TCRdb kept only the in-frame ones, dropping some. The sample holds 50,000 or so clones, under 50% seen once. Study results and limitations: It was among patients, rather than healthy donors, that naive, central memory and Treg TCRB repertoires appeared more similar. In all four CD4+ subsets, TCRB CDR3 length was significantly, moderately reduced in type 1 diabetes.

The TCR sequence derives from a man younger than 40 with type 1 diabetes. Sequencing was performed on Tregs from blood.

In nucleotides, the CDR3 is TGTGCCAGCTCACCAAACAGGGCGCGGGGGGATAACACTGAAGCTTTCTTT. Residues: CASSPNRARGDNTEAFF. The genes are TRBV18 and TRBJ1-1, with D perhaps matching TRBD1 (6 bases). Trimming left V 2 bases short and J 2 bases short, with 18 bases between. The CDR3 extends over 17 amino acids. Germline V lookup: CDR1 KGHSH, CDR2 LQKENI.